This T cell receptor beta chain was found in a study of molecular identifiers for immune sequencing clone quantification. Study context: Replicate experiments took RNA from about 20,000 or 100,000 naive CD8 cells, divided it five ways and sequenced four.

Via MiXCR, TCRdb re-called the PCR reads, giving one row per CDR3 protein. The sample holds more than 450,000 distinct CDR3 sequences; about 20% are singletons and the top ten take 0.65% to 0.95%. A few counts support this clonotype. Its antigen remains unidentified. Study-level results: The study reportedly detected spiked Jurkat TCR RNA from one cell among about 970,000 naive cells. In CMV-specific effectors, clones above 20 copies held over 99% of molecules; naive, under 1%. Barcodes shared by identical TCR molecules could lead to underestimated sizes of highly expanded clones.

The CDR3 consists of 17 residues. The V and J ends lost 4 bases and 4 bases, in that order; junction bases with no gene match: 11. Germline V CDR1 and CDR2: DFQATT, SNEGSKA (reference sequence). The rearrangement links TRBV20-1 to TRBJ2-7, with 15 bases aligning to TRBD2. The source is a human donor in good health. Some libraries in this study had Jurkat cell RNA spiked in. Input material: naive CD8+ T cells from blood, with Jurkat cell RNA spiked in. The subset is: FACS-sorted CD8+CD4-CCR7+CD45RA+ naive T cells. The DNA for the CDR3 is TGCAGTGCTAAACGCCCGGGACTAGCGGGGGGACCTTACGAGCAGTACTTC. Residues: CSAKRPGLAGGPYEQYF.